This TCR beta chain stems from a study of T cells in Graves' hyperthyroidism and ophthalmopathy. It was considered stable Graves' hyperthyroidism when ophthalmopathy did not progress within 18 months. The study enrolled patients aged 18 to 65 with newly diagnosed hyperthyroidism of under 2 months' duration. Based on clinical symptoms, serum thyroxine and TRAb, thyroid ultrasound and orbital computed tomography, diagnoses were reached. Points from the study as a whole: Researchers found most expanded thyroid clonotypes above 0.001 in blood as well.

CDR1 and CDR2 (germline): LNHNV, YYDKDF (reference sequence). With 1 base removed from V and 3 bases from J, the gap between germline ends came to 15 bases. The CDR3 is made up of 17 amino acids. It was RNA transcripts that yielded the amplified TCR beta CDR3 regions. The primer set for the first-round RT-PCR of the TCR CDR3 was HTBI. In TCRdb, the multiplex PCR reads were re-called with MiXCR into one record per CDR3 protein. The sample yields under 450,000 distinct CDR3 sequences, 15% to 17% seen once. Concerning this clonotype: What it binds is unknown.

The sequenced sample was blood. This chain joins TRBV15 and TRBJ2-2, with D perhaps matching TRBD1 (6 bases). The TCR comes from a woman aged 18-29 years with Graves' hyperthyroidism. CDR3: CATSRVRQGYDTGELFF. The CDR3 coding sequence is TGTGCCACCAGCAGAGTCCGGCAGGGGTATGACACCGGGGAGCTGTTTTTT.